Below, one TCR beta chain is given with its context. It has no known antigen specificity. No much larger clone is present one base from it, and per-base qualities are unavailable. Library prep was done by 5' RACE. The run used a NextSeq 500. The TCR library protocol attached a unique molecular identifier to each TCR cDNA molecule to allow correction of PCR and sequencing errors. For the original study's pipeline: TCR identification, UMI-based error correction and CDR3 extraction were all carried out with Decombinator tools. TCRs above a frequency of 2 per 1,000, corresponding to the top 1% of the tumor frequency distribution, were defined as expanded. Rényi diversity was computed with the R vegan package after subsampling each repertoire 100 times to 5,000 TCRs. CDR3 similarity networks were built from amino acid triplet string-kernel similarity, with CDR3s being connected when pairwise similarity was above 0.82. TCRdb took the public reads, trimmed them with fastp at Q25, ran MiXCR for clone calling and kept in-frame beta chains. Every CDR3 protein is listed once, alongside the most common genes and DNA of its rows. It is TCRdb's table, rather than the study itself, that gives the V and J calls and clone size. The sample has roughly 99,000 distinct CDR3 sequences on record, roughly 21% of them singletons. The ten top clones hold about a fifth of the sample.

The entry originates in a study of spatial heterogeneity in lung cancer (dated by TCRdb to the late 2010s). With respect to the entire study: The donors were 70 or so patients from the lung TRACERx cohort who had early-stage, untreated non-small cell lung cancer. Follow-up PBMC samples were sequenced whenever the samples were available, and the median time to follow-up was around 24 months after resection. Beta-chain transcripts were consistently detected in greater numbers than alpha-chain transcripts, which likely reflects a higher abundance of beta-chain transcripts. In the raw uncorrected reads, each unique combination of TCR and UMI appeared on average more than ten times. In non-small cell lung cancer, the study quantitatively compared TCR alpha and beta repertoires across several tumor regions, matched nontumor lung, and blood. Nonsynonymous mutation counts, determined by whole-exome sequencing of tumor tissue, were related to features of the TCR repertoire. At surgery, fewer than 250 tumor regions, almost 65 matched nontumor lung samples and 56 PBMC samples were TCR-sequenced for both alpha and beta chains.

The time point label corresponds to: blood at routine non-recurrence follow-up after resection. For TCR sequencing, whole RNA was extracted from tumor and nontumor lung tissue, or from cryopreserved PBMC samples, and no cell sorting was done. Only patients for whom sufficient RNA was available from at least two tumor regions were selected for TCR sequencing. Looking up the germline V gene (reference sequence) yields CDR1 DFQATT and CDR2 SNEGSKA. Counted from cysteine to phenylalanine, this CDR3 has 16 amino acids. Only CDR3 DNA is held: 48 bases, read in frame from base 1. V lost 1 base and J lost 1 base, and the count of bases not matched to a germline gene is 6. Overall study results and their limits: Ubiquitous expanded tumor TCRs showed up in blood more often at tumor resection than at routine follow-up. Only roughly 13 patients were included in the comparisons of baseline and follow-up blood repertoires. Additional single-cell paired TCR alpha and beta sequencing was considered necessary to confirm, at a functional level, the hypothesis that regional TCRs recognize regional mutations.

The receptor chain draws on TRBV20-1 and TRBJ2-2; 7 bases in the junction line up with TRBD1. The sequence derives from a male donor with early-stage non-small cell lung cancer. The source was PBMCs, collected at follow-up. The CDR3 here reads CSARVSGTENTGELFF. The bases are TGCAGTGCTAGAGTGTCCGGGACAGAGAACACCGGGGAGCTGTTTTTT.